A selection of T cell receptor beta chains follows, all from one sample in a study of shared clonotypes between healthy human individuals. Produced via immunoSEQ multiplex PCR; TCRdb's table is partial and in-frame only. The table shows 1,500,000 or so clones, with approximately 98.5% occurring only once. Sequenced material: naive CD4+ T cells sorted from blood. These receptors came from a young man in good health. Both conserved end residues are part of each CDR3. D genes are given only for firm matches. Clone size is given for some rows only: seen once, a few or many times, or a class if the clone is expanded.

V	J	D	size	length	CDR3	DNA
TRBV7-8	TRBJ1-1	NA	NA	15	CASTPRSGSNTEAFF	TGTGCCAGCACCCCTCGGTCGGGGTCCAACACTGAAGCTTTCTTT
TRBV6-5	TRBJ2-5	TRBD1	NA	16	CASSYSRDRGQGAQYF	TGTGCCAGCAGTTACTCGAGGGACAGGGGGCAGGGTGCCCAGTACTTC
TRBV6-1	TRBJ1-5	NA	NA	15	CASSEPPPSNQPQHF	TGTGCCAGCAGTGAGCCTCCACCCAGCAATCAGCCCCAGCATTTT
TRBV11-2	TRBJ2-1	NA	once	14	CASSLWQGDNEQFF	TGTGCCAGCAGCTTATGGCAGGGAGACAATGAGCAGTTCTTC
TRBV7-9	TRBJ1-3	TRBD1	once	16	CASSFGGQGSGGTIYF	TGTGCCAGCAGCTTCGGGGGACAGGGATCCGGCGGCACCATATATTTT
TRBV9	TRBJ2-1	TRBD2	NA	22	CASSVEAGGVGLAGGPRGEQFF	TGTGCCAGCAGCGTAGAAGCAGGGGGTGTAGGACTAGCGGGAGGGCCCAGGGGTGAGCAGTTCTTC
TRBV15	TRBJ2-7	NA	NA	13	CATSRDSSYEQYF	TGTGCCACCAGCAGAGATAGCAGCTACGAGCAGTACTTC
TRBV28	TRBJ2-2	NA	NA	13	CASSLSVAGELFF	TGTGCCAGCAGTTTATCCGTAGCCGGGGAGCTGTTTTTT
TRBV10-3	TRBJ2-7	NA	NA	14	CAISLRERTYEQYF	TGTGCCATCAGCCTTCGGGAGCGAACCTACGAGCAGTACTTC
TRBV7-8	TRBJ2-7	TRBD1	NA	13	CASSVRQGYEQYF	TGTGCCAGCAGCGTGAGACAGGGGTACGAGCAGTACTTC
TRBV2	TRBJ2-3	NA	NA	14	CASSDRRLPDTQYF	TGTGCCAGCAGTGATCGGCGGCTCCCAGATACGCAGTATTTT
TRBV30	TRBJ2-7	TRBD2	NA	16	CAWSVRLAVAGVEQYF	TGTGCCTGGAGTGTACGTCTCGCGGTAGCGGGAGTCGAGCAGTACTTC
TRBV10-3	TRBJ1-3	NA	NA	14	CAIRQAGRGDTIYF	TGTGCCATCAGGCAAGCGGGTAGAGGAGACACCATATATTTT
TRBV6-5	TRBJ2-7	NA	once	16	CASSYSNPLAPYEQYF	TGTGCCAGCAGTTACTCGAATCCGTTAGCCCCGTACGAGCAGTACTTC
TRBV7-9	TRBJ2-1	TRBD2	NA	15	CASSTPSGNYNEQFF	TGTGCCAGCAGCACTCCTAGCGGGAACTACAATGAGCAGTTCTTC
TRBV7-2	TRBJ2-7	TRBD2	NA	12	CASRTSGYEQYF	TGTGCCAGCAGGACTAGCGGATACGAGCAGTACTTC
TRBV25-1	TRBJ1-1	TRBD1	NA	17	CASSEEGRGRLSTEAFF	TGTGCCAGCAGTGAGGAGGGCAGGGGGCGGCTCAGCACTGAAGCTTTCTTT
TRBV6-1	TRBJ2-7	TRBD1	NA	15	CASRSDRGGTYEQYF	TGTGCCAGCAGAAGCGACAGGGGGGGAACCTACGAGCAGTACTTC
TRBV5-1	TRBJ2-3	NA	NA	13	CASSLSPGDTQYF	TGCGCCAGCAGCCTAAGCCCTGGAGATACGCAGTATTTT
TRBV30	TRBJ2-7	TRBD1	NA	15	CAWSVRGQGAHEQYF	TGTGCCTGGAGTGTACGTGGACAGGGGGCTCACGAGCAGTACTTC
TRBV6-5	TRBJ2-7	NA	NA	14	CASSPGDRTYEQYF	TGTGCCAGCAGCCCGGGGGACCGGACCTACGAGCAGTACTTC
TRBV7-2	TRBJ2-3	TRBD2	NA	14	CASSLGGRSDTQYF	TGTGCCAGCAGCTTAGGCGGGAGGTCAGATACGCAGTATTTT
TRBV9	TRBJ1-3	NA	NA	14	CASSVEQGGNTIYF	TGTGCCAGCAGCGTAGAGCAGGGTGGAAACACCATATATTTT
TRBV29-1	TRBJ2-3	TRBD2	NA	14	CSVAGLAGTDTQYF	TGCAGCGTCGCGGGACTAGCGGGCACAGATACGCAGTATTTT
TRBV5-5	TRBJ2-3	NA	once	15	CASSFGTDFTDTQYF	TGTGCCAGCAGCTTCGGGACTGATTTCACAGATACGCAGTATTTT
TRBV7-9	TRBJ2-2	NA	NA	13	CASSLWVIGTLLF	TGTGCCAGCAGCTTATGGGTTATCGGGACGTTGCTTTTT
TRBV5-1	TRBJ1-3	NA	NA	16	CASSLGHVTSGNTIYF	TGCGCCAGCAGCTTGGGACACGTAACATCTGGAAACACCATATATTTT
TRBV14	TRBJ1-2	NA	once	13	CASSQDLGSGYTF	TGTGCCAGCAGCCAAGATTTGGGTTCTGGCTACACCTTC
TRBV28	TRBJ2-5	TRBD1	NA	16	CASSSPRDRDQETQYF	TGTGCCAGCAGTTCTCCGCGGGACAGGGATCAAGAGACCCAGTACTTC
TRBV7-6	TRBJ1-2	TRBD1	NA	18	CASSFFGGTGGAGDGYTF	TGTGCCAGCAGCTTTTTTGGTGGGACAGGGGGCGCCGGGGATGGCTACACCTTC
TRBV5-1	TRBJ2-3	NA	NA	17	CASSLQRGAGGTDTQYF	TGCGCCAGCAGCTTGCAGCGGGGTGCAGGGGGCACAGATACGCAGTATTTT
TRBV2	TRBJ1-5	NA	NA	14	CASSDNYSNQPQHF	TGTGCCAGCAGCGACAATTATAGCAATCAGCCCCAGCATTTT
TRBV5-1	TRBJ2-1	NA	NA	16	CASNDLLRGDENEQFF	TGCGCCAGCAACGATCTACTGCGTGGTGATGAGAATGAGCAGTTCTTC
TRBV28	TRBJ2-2	NA	NA	14	CASRARANTGELFF	TGTGCCAGCAGAGCTCGCGCGAACACCGGGGAGCTGTTTTTT
TRBV27	TRBJ2-3	TRBD2	NA	14	CASSRPREADTQYF	TGTGCCAGCAGCCGCCCGCGGGAGGCAGATACGCAGTATTTT
TRBV10-1	TRBJ1-1	TRBD1	NA	15	CASSEGTGLNTEAFF	TGCGCCAGCAGTGAGGGGACAGGTTTGAACACTGAAGCTTTCTTT
TRBV18	TRBJ1-4	NA	NA	14	CASSPGPRDEKLFF	TGTGCCAGCTCCCCGGGCCCACGGGATGAAAAACTGTTTTTT
TRBV7-4	TRBJ1-1	NA	NA	12	CASRDSLTEAFF	TGTGCCAGCAGGGACAGCCTAACAGAAGCTTTCTTT
TRBV19	TRBJ1-2	NA	NA	13	CASSIRTQNGYTF	TGTGCCAGTAGTATTCGGACTCAAAACGGCTACACCTTC
TRBV10-2	TRBJ1-4	TRBD1	NA	15	CASSDWDRLNEKLFF	TGCGCCAGCAGTGATTGGGACAGGCTTAATGAAAAACTGTTTTTT
TRBV5-1	TRBJ2-7	NA	NA	14	CASSPRDATYEQYF	TGCGCCAGCTCCCCCCGGGACGCAACCTACGAGCAGTACTTC
TRBV27	TRBJ2-7	TRBD2	NA	15	CASSLRQRGSYEQYF	TGTGCCAGCAGTTTACGCCAGCGGGGCTCCTACGAGCAGTACTTC
TRBV5-8	TRBJ2-2	NA	NA	15	CASTPVKGNTGELFF	TGTGCCAGCACCCCGGTAAAGGGAAACACCGGGGAGCTGTTTTTT
TRBV18	TRBJ2-1	NA	NA	13	CASSPGGSNEQFF	TGTGCCAGCTCACCTGGGGGGAGCAATGAGCAGTTCTTC
TRBV11-3	TRBJ2-3	TRBD1	NA	16	CASSLASGGFTDTQYF	TGTGCCAGCAGCTTAGCGTCAGGGGGCTTCACAGATACGCAGTATTTT
TRBV2	TRBJ2-1	NA	few	11	CASSEYNEQFF	TGTGCCAGCAGCGAGTACAATGAGCAGTTCTTC
TRBV2	TRBJ2-1	NA	NA	14	CASRTRVHYNEQFF	TGTGCCAGCAGGACTAGGGTTCACTACAATGAGCAGTTCTTC
TRBV6-1	TRBJ2-2	NA	NA	14	CASSPGPKALELFF	TGTGCCAGCAGTCCGGGACCAAAGGCGCTGGAGCTGTTTTTT